There are many counts of the clone carrying this T cell receptor beta chain. The CDR3 has 11 residues. The germline V gene encodes CDR1 LGHDT and CDR2 YNNKEL (reference sequence). V was pared by 5 bases and J by 1 base, with 2 bases between. A second PCR, run for about 6 to 11 cycles, used a sample-barcoded 5' primer plus a J-beta primer mix. Using its own MiXCR run on the 5' RACE reads, TCRdb lists one record per CDR3 protein. The sample shows fewer than 1,200,000 distinct CDR3 sequences, 25% of them seen only once. The sample comes from a study of blood T cells in healthy people across ages. The study isolated at least 6 million PBMCs from each sample. The data were also submitted as part of a second study, on T cells of mothers and their children. According to that study: It was related mother-child pairs that showed slightly higher overlap than unrelated pairs, without reaching significance.

The material sequenced was blood. The source is a girl aged 2 to 10 in good health. This rearrangement joins TRBV3-1 to TRBJ1-2; unclear D gene. CDR3 sequence (DNA): TGTGCCAGCAGCTTTAACTATGGCTACACCTTC. It is translated as CASSFNYGYTF.